Below, 25 T cell receptor beta chains from the same sample are listed, as sequenced in a study of shared clonotypes between healthy human individuals. Sequenced by immunoSEQ multiplex PCR; TCRdb stores in-frame clones only, minus some. The repertoire holds about 1.5 million clones, with 95% to 99% as singletons. Sequenced input: naive CD4+ T cells sorted from blood. Specified subset: CD45RA+ positively selected. The receptor source for this set is a man between 25 and 39 years old in good health.

V gene TRBV29-1 combines with J gene TRBJ2-7; D is unclear. V was clipped by 7 bases and J by 4 bases, with 20 bases between them. Germline V gene data show CDR1 as SQVTM and CDR2 as ANQGSEA. The CDR3 consists of 14 residues. The CDR3 is CSAARELDLYEQYF. In DNA, the CDR3 is TGCAGCGCTGCTCGCGAGCTAGATTTGTACGAGCAGTACTTC.

This clone showed up just once. V usage is TRBV15 and J usage is TRBJ2-7; 7 nucleotides agree with TRBD2. V lost 5 bases to trimming and J lost 7 bases; unmatched junction nucleotides: 8. The CDR3 extends over 13 amino acids. Germline V CDR1 and CDR2: LNHNV, YYDKDF (reference sequence). CDR3 residues: CATSHGLGYEQYF. For the CDR3, the DNA is TGTGCCACCAGCCACGGACTAGGTTATGAGCAGTACTTC.

The V gene is TRBV25-1, the J gene TRBJ2-1, with 7 positions matching TRBD2. From germline, CDR1 is MGHDK and CDR2 SYGVNS. CDR3 length: 14 amino acids. Losses at the gene ends were 4 bases for V and 5 bases for J; bases not matched to a gene: 5. As DNA, the CDR3 is TGTGCCAGCAGTGCCCGACTAGCACACAATGAGCAGTTCTTC. Protein: CASSARLAHNEQFF.

V and J are TRBV6-1 and TRBJ1-1, with 8 bases aligning to TRBD1. In germline, CDR1 is MNHNS, CDR2 SASEGT. CDR3 length: 14 amino acids. Trimming removed 6 bases from V and 0 bases from J; junction bases left unmatched: 3. The CDR3 region has the DNA TGTGCCAGCAGATTGACAGGGGTGAACACTGAAGCTTTCTTT. Translated, it gives CASRLTGVNTEAFF.

This rearrangement joins TRBV5-4 to TRBJ1-1, with 9 bases aligning to TRBD1. Germline V gene lookup returns CDR1 SGHNT and CDR2 YYREEE (reference sequence). V gave up 4 bases and J gave up 3 bases; unmatched junction bases: 10. There are 16 residues in the CDR3. This CDR3 reads CASSGRDRVRDTEAFF. CDR3 DNA sequence: TGTGCCAGCAGCGGTAGGGACAGGGTAAGAGACACTGAAGCTTTCTTT.

The J gene is TRBJ2-7, the V gene TRBV5-1, with D possibly called TRBD1 or TRBD2 (5 bases each). V was pared by 7 bases and J by 3 bases, with 17 bases between. The germline gives CDR1 SGHRS, CDR2 YFSETQ. This CDR3 has 14 residues. CDR3 amino acids: CASGDRGRSYEQYF. DNA for the CDR3: TGCGCCAGCGGAGACCGGGGCAGGAGCTACGAGCAGTACTTC.

The CDR3 region has the DNA TGCAGCGTTGTTCCCTATTACAATGAGCAGTTCTTC. The encoded protein is CSVVPYYNEQFF. The V call is TRBV29-1, the J call TRBJ2-1; D remains ambiguous. Trimming took off 4 bases at V and 4 bases at J, with 8 bases between the two ends. This CDR3 spans 12 amino acids. The V gene's germline CDR1 is SQVTM and CDR2 ANQGSEA.

The V and J genes are TRBV6-5 and TRBJ1-1, with D unresolved. This CDR3 region has 15 residues. V was cut by 6 bases and J by 4 bases, with 18 bases left in between. Germline loops: CDR1 MNHEY, CDR2 SVGAGI. Here the CDR3 reads CASRENRASGTEAFF. CDR3 nucleotides: TGTGCCAGCAGAGAAAACCGGGCCTCGGGCACTGAAGCTTTCTTT.

The chain carries TRBV30 and TRBJ1-4; perhaps TRBD1 as D (5 bases). This CDR3 contains 17 residues. The ends were cut back, 5 bases at V and 0 bases at J, with 19 bases in the middle. CDR1 GTSNPN and CDR2 SVGIG come from the germline V gene (reference sequence). CDR3 sequence: CAWRETGLLTTNEKLFF. For the CDR3, the DNA is TGTGCCTGGCGAGAAACGGGACTTCTTACAACTAATGAAAAACTGTTTTTT.

The V call is TRBV15, the J call TRBJ2-2; no clear D. Trimming removed 0 bases from V and 4 bases from J, with 12 bases in between. This CDR3 is built from 16 residues. Per the germline V gene, CDR1 is LNHNV and CDR2 is YYDKDF (reference sequence). Here the CDR3 DNA reads TGTGCCACCAGCAGAGATCTCCTGAGGCCCACCGGGGAGCTGTTTTTT. It translates to CATSRDLLRPTGELFF.

The chain has TRBV2 and TRBJ2-7; a possible D gene is TRBD1 (6 bases). Between the trimmed V and J ends, which lost 7 bases and 2 bases, there was a span of 12 bases. Germline V gene data show CDR1 as SNHLY and CDR2 as FYNNEI. The CDR3 is made up of 13 amino acids. In nucleotides, the CDR3 is TGTGCCAGCAACAAGGGACACCCCTACGAGCAGTACTTC. The encoded protein is CASNKGHPYEQYF.

The CDR3 is CASSLEGSEQFF. The CDR3 DNA reads TGTGCCAGCAGCCTTGAGGGGAGTGAGCAGTTCTTC. This chain links TRBV7-2 with TRBJ2-1; D could derive from TRBD1 or TRBD2 (5 bases each). This CDR3 contains 12 residues. The V gene's germline CDR1 is SGHTA and CDR2 FQGNSA. Trimming cost V 5 bases and J 9 bases, with 11 bases left between them.

This clone was observed once. This chain connects TRBV7-9 to TRBJ2-7, with D possibly matching TRBD2 (6 bases). The germline V gene encodes CDR1 SEHNR and CDR2 FQNEAQ (reference sequence). The V end lost 5 bases, the J end lost 4 bases, and 21 bases lay between the germline ends. This CDR3 has 16 residues. For the CDR3, the DNA is TGTGCCAGCAGCCATACTCCTGGGAGGCCCGGATACGAGCAGTACTTC. It specifies CASSHTPGRPGYEQYF.

V and J are TRBV7-8 and TRBJ2-1, with D hard to call. The V gene's germline CDR1 is SGHVS and CDR2 FQNEAQ. Trimming took 7 bases from V and 4 from J, leaving 14 bases between them. The CDR3 loop spans 14 amino acids. The CDR3 sequence: CASTRQSLYNEQFF. The CDR3 nucleotides are TGTGCCAGCACTAGGCAGAGCCTATACAATGAGCAGTTCTTC.

This clone was seen just once. This rearrangement joins TRBV6-6 to TRBJ2-7; TRBD2 matches 7 bases. Looked up from germline, CDR1 is MNHNY and CDR2 is SVGAGI (reference sequence). V lost 5 bases, J lost 3 bases, and 7 bases stayed unmatched. This CDR3 comprises 14 residues. In nucleotides, the CDR3 is TGTGCCAGCAGTCATCTCCCGGGGGGCTACGAGCAGTACTTC. The encoded protein is CASSHLPGGYEQYF.

This chain links TRBV18 with TRBJ2-5, with D uncertain. Germline V CDR1 and CDR2: KGHSH, LQKENI. Trimming left V 0 bases short and J 4 bases short, with 18 bases between. This CDR3 is 17 amino acids long. CDR3: CASSPPTGTHIGETQYF. CDR3 nucleotide sequence: TGTGCCAGCTCACCACCAACCGGCACACATATAGGAGAGACCCAGTACTTC.

The V gene is TRBV5-1, the J gene TRBJ1-3; TRBD1 is a possible D gene (6 bases). The V gene lost 0 bases and the J gene lost 5 bases, with 15 bases spanning the gap. The CDR3 covers 16 residues. Per the germline V gene, CDR1 is SGHRS and CDR2 is YFSETQ. The CDR3 is CASSLDRVSGRNTIYF. The CDR3 region has the DNA TGCGCCAGCAGCTTGGACAGGGTATCGGGTCGAAACACCATATATTTT.

CDR3 DNA sequence: TGTGCCAGCAGTTTATCGAGTCAGAAATACGAGCAGTACTTC. It yields the protein CASSLSSQKYEQYF. V usage is TRBV27 and J usage is TRBJ2-7; D call uncertain. This CDR3 is 14 amino acids long. Germline CDR1 reads MNHEY; CDR2 reads SMNVEV (reference sequence). V was cut by 0 bases and J by 4 bases, with 10 bases left in between.

This chain links TRBV2 with TRBJ1-4; no reliable D call. Trimming cost V 6 bases and J 7 bases, with 9 bases left between them. The CDR3 loop spans 12 amino acids. Per germline, CDR1 SNHLY and CDR2 FYNNEI. CDR3 sequence reads: CASSGNAEKLFF. The CDR3 nucleotides read TGTGCCAGCAGCGGGAACGCTGAAAAACTGTTTTTT.

The chain joins TRBV7-2 to TRBJ2-1, with a possible D match to TRBD2 (5 bases). Trimming pared 3 bases from V and 2 bases from J, leaving 11 bases between. The CDR3 has 15 residues. Germline lookup yields CDR1 SGHTA and CDR2 FQGNSA. In DNA form, the CDR3 reads TGTGCCAGCAGCTTCGGAGGATTCCCCTACAATGAGCAGTTCTTC. It yields the protein CASSFGGFPYNEQFF.

This clone was detected only a few times. The rearrangement joins TRBV5-1 to TRBJ2-1, with 8 bases aligning to TRBD2. Germline assignment: CDR1 SGHRS and CDR2 YFSETQ. V trimming: 5 bases; J trimming: 6 bases; junction bases outside the gene matches: 19. There are 18 residues in the CDR3. DNA of the CDR3: TGCGCCAGCAGATACGACCTCAGCGGGAGTGTTTTGGGCAATGAGCAGTTCTTC. This encodes CASRYDLSGSVLGNEQFF.

The genes are TRBV5-1 and TRBJ2-7; no definite D call. V lost 0 bases, J lost 3 bases, and 10 bases lay in between. The CDR3 extends over 14 amino acids. Germline V gene sequence: CDR1 SGHRS, CDR2 YFSETQ. CDR3 sequence: CASSLAWSSYEQYF. The CDR3 bases are TGCGCCAGCAGCTTGGCCTGGAGCAGCTACGAGCAGTACTTC.

A word on this clone: This CDR3 is also generated by other DNA sequences in the sample. The rearrangement uses TRBV18 and TRBJ2-7; the D gene is possibly TRBD2 (6 bases). Germline lookup yields CDR1 KGHSH and CDR2 LQKENI. Trimming stripped 2 bases from V and 5 bases from J, with 7 bases between. This CDR3 comprises 12 residues. The CDR3 DNA reads TGTGCCAGCTCACCAGGAGGGGACGAGCAGTACTTC. It is translated as CASSPGGDEQYF.

The rearrangement joins TRBV10-1 to TRBJ1-3; D remains unclear. The CDR3 is 16 residues long. Germline values: CDR1 WNHNN, CDR2 SYGVQD (reference sequence). Trimming pared 3 bases from V and 0 bases from J, leaving 12 bases between. The DNA for the CDR3 is TGCGCCAGCAGTGATTACGGGCTAAGCTCTGGAAACACCATATATTTT. Translated, it gives CASSDYGLSSGNTIYF.

A note on this clone: Other DNA sequences in this specimen translate into the identical CDR3. The chain is built from TRBV11-2 and TRBJ2-3, with D uncertain. This CDR3 region has 13 residues. The germline gives CDR1 SGHAT, CDR2 FQNNGV. V lost 1 base and J 1 base, leaving 3 bases between the germline ends. This chain's CDR3 is CASSLGGTDTQYF. In DNA, the CDR3 is TGTGCCAGCAGCTTAGGGGGCACAGATACGCAGTATTTT.